This passage covers 26 T cell receptor beta chains from one sample sequenced in a study of PD-L1 blockade in urothelial cancer (dated by TCRdb to about 2017). Library creation used the immunoSEQ multiplex PCR assay. TCRdb mirrors the immuneACCESS table, restricted to in-frame sequences. Some clones are absent from its copies; in checked studies, under half trace to an unresolved V gene, and the reason for the others is unknown. The sample table holds about 42,000 clones, of which roughly 77% were seen once. About 2.9% of the sample is taken by the ten largest. Source: PBMCs, taken around atezolizumab (anti-PD-L1) treatment. These receptors were collected from a man aged 70 or older with urothelial cancer.

The chain couples TRBV6-6 to TRBJ1-4, with D possibly matching TRBD1 (5 bases). Deletions cut 0 bases from V and 8 bases from J, with 16 bases between. The CDR3 length is 16 residues. Germline lookup yields CDR1 MNHNY and CDR2 SVGAGI (reference sequence). CDR3 amino acids: CASSYSMGGEGEKLFF. In DNA form, the CDR3 reads TGTGCCAGCAGTTACTCGATGGGAGGGGAAGGCGAAAAACTGTTTTTT.

This clone was observed a single time. The chain couples TRBV6-5 to TRBJ2-7; 9 bases agree with TRBD2. There are 15 residues in the CDR3. The V gene end was trimmed by 4 bases and the J gene end by 2 bases; junction bases not matched to a gene: 6. The germline V gene has CDR1 MNHEY and CDR2 SVGAGI. The CDR3 sequence is CASSLAGEGPYEQYF. DNA of the CDR3: TGTGCCAGCAGTTTAGCGGGAGAGGGCCCCTACGAGCAGTACTTC.

This clone was observed a few times. The same CDR3 can be traced to other DNA sequences in this sample. V gene TRBV27 combines with J gene TRBJ2-7; TRBD1 matches 7 bases. CDR3 size: 16 residues. J lost 2 bases, V lost 4 bases, and 11 bases had no gene match. Germline lookup yields CDR1 MNHEY and CDR2 SMNVEV (reference sequence). CDR3 DNA sequence: TGTGCCAGCAGTTACCAACTCCGGGACAGCCCCTACGAGCAGTACTTC. It translates to CASSYQLRDSPYEQYF.

V and J are TRBV28 and TRBJ1-2; D call uncertain. Trimming removed 7 bases at V and 1 base at J, with 13 bases between. Germline V CDR1 and CDR2: MDHEN, SYDVKM. The CDR3 runs 14 residues. CDR3 DNA sequence: TGTGCCAGCAATTGGAGGGCAGTTAACTATGGCTACACCTTC. It is translated as CASNWRAVNYGYTF.

The chain is built from TRBV7-3 and TRBJ2-3; 11 nucleotides agree with TRBD2. Germline loops: CDR1 SGHTA, CDR2 FQGTGA. CDR3 length: 16 amino acids. V gave up 4 bases and J gave up 1 base; unmatched junction bases: 4. For the CDR3, the DNA is TGTGCCAGCAGCTCCGGGACTAGCGGACGCACAGATACGCAGTATTTT. Translation gives CASSSGTSGRTDTQYF. Variable domain in full (rest from reference TRBV7-3 and TRBJ2-3): GAGVSQTPSNKVTEKGKYVELRCDPISGHTALYWYRQSLGQGPEFLIYFQGTGAADDSGLPNDRFFAVRPEGSVSTLKIQRTERGDSAVYLCASSSGTSGRTDTQYFGPGTRLTVL.

The chain couples TRBV5-8 to TRBJ1-2; D is unclear. The CDR3 consists of 15 residues. V gave up 1 base and J gave up 6 bases, with 16 bases separating them. Looked up from germline, CDR1 is SGHTS and CDR2 is YDEGEE. CDR3 sequence: CASSLKGVAGNGYTF. The CDR3 DNA follows: TGTGCCAGCAGCTTGAAGGGCGTCGCGGGTAATGGCTACACCTTC.

This chain uses TRBV7-9 with TRBJ2-3; 10 bases are a match to TRBD1. Trimming took 4 bases from V and 8 from J; bases not matched to a gene: 18. Germline-derived CDR1 and CDR2 are SEHNR and FQNEAQ (reference sequence). The CDR3 is made up of 18 amino acids. CDR3 protein: CASSSFFGQGGFGGTQYF. The CDR3, as DNA: TGTGCCAGCAGCTCGTTCTTCGGACAGGGGGGATTTGGTGGTACGCAGTATTTT. The full variable domain, rest sourced from reference TRBV7-9 and TRBJ2-3, is DTGVSQNPRHKITKRGQNVTFRCDPISEHNRLYWYRQTLGQGPEFLTYFQNEAQLEKSRLLSDRFSAERPKGSFSTLEIQRTEQGDSAMYLCASSSFFGQGGFGGTQYFGPGTRLTVL.

The chain couples TRBV7-2 to TRBJ2-1; 9 bases match TRBD2. V was pared by 4 bases and J by 4 bases, with 14 bases of the junction left unmatched. This CDR3 is 18 amino acids long. CDR1 is SGHTA, CDR2 FQGNSA, per germline. CDR3: CASSSLAGRAGGYNEQFF. As DNA, the CDR3 is TGTGCCAGCAGCTCCCTGGCAGGGCGAGCGGGAGGATACAATGAGCAGTTCTTC.

The rearrangement uses TRBV5-1 and TRBJ2-3; weak D call: TRBD1 (6 bases). From germline, CDR1 is SGHRS and CDR2 YFSETQ. Trimming took off 1 base at V and 2 bases at J, with 14 bases between the two ends. The CDR3 has 16 residues. CDR3 DNA sequence: TGCGCCAGCAGCTTGCTTACAGGGCGGACCACAGATACGCAGTATTTT. As protein: CASSLLTGRTTDTQYF.

V gene TRBV2 combines with J gene TRBJ2-5, with D maybe TRBD1 (6 bases). V gave up 7 bases and J gave up 2 bases, with 17 bases separating them. Germline CDR1 SNHLY, CDR2 FYNNEI. There are 15 residues in the CDR3. CDR3 sequence (DNA): TGTGCCAGCAAGATAGACAGGCCCCTACAAGAGACCCAGTACTTC. Translation: CASKIDRPLQETQYF. Together with reference TRBV2 and TRBJ2-5, the CDR3 gives the full variable domain: EPEVTQTPSHQVTQMGQEVILRCVPISNHLYFYWYRQILGQKVEFLVSFYNNEISEKSEIFDDQFSVERPDGSNFTLKIRSTKLEDSAMYFCASKIDRPLQETQYFGPGTRLLVL.

The rearrangement links TRBV7-9 to TRBJ2-3; no clear D. This CDR3 has 15 residues. The germline V gene encodes CDR1 SEHNR and CDR2 FQNEAQ (reference sequence). The ends were cut back, 4 bases at V and 4 bases at J, with 15 bases in the middle. The CDR3 sequence is CASSSRRFSPDTQYF. The DNA of the CDR3 is TGTGCCAGCAGCTCCCGTCGGTTTAGCCCAGATACGCAGTATTTT.

Only a few counts were recorded for this clone. The chain joins TRBV4-3 to TRBJ2-6; weak D call: TRBD2 (6 bases). The CDR3 is 16 residues long. Germline V gene sequence: CDR1 LGHNA, CDR2 YSLEER. Deletions cut 3 bases from V and 5 bases from J, with 14 bases between. The CDR3 protein is CASSQGGATRANVLTF. For the CDR3, the DNA is TGCGCCAGCAGCCAGGGCGGGGCTACCCGGGCCAACGTCCTGACTTTC.

The J gene is TRBJ1-3, the V gene TRBV5-8; unclear D gene. Trimming removed 0 bases from V and 1 base from J, with 8 bases in between. The CDR3 loop spans 15 amino acids. Germline CDR1 reads SGHTS; CDR2 reads YDEGEE. The DNA for the CDR3 is TGTGCCAGCAGCTTGGATGGAGAGTCTGGAAACACCATATATTTT. The encoded protein is CASSLDGESGNTIYF.

The chain carries TRBV6-5 and TRBJ1-3; TRBD1 aligns across 8 bases. The germline gives CDR1 MNHEY, CDR2 SVGAGI. The CDR3 is 15 residues long. V lost 4 bases to trimming and J lost 0 bases; unmatched junction nucleotides: 2. The CDR3 DNA is TGTGCCAGCAGTTCCGGGACAGGCTCTGGAAACACCATATATTTT. Residues: CASSSGTGSGNTIYF.

The chain recombines TRBV5-1 with TRBJ1-5, with D possibly being TRBD1 (5 bases). The CDR3 sequence is 15 residues long. Germline V gene sequence: CDR1 SGHRS, CDR2 YFSETQ. V lost 0 bases, J lost 3 bases, and 10 bases lay in between. The CDR3, as DNA: TGCGCCAGCAGCTTGGAGGCAGGGAACAATCAGCCCCAGCATTTT. It is translated as CASSLEAGNNQPQHF.

The chain links TRBV10-3 to TRBJ1-3; D gene uncertain. The V gene lost 0 bases and the J gene lost 12 bases, with 18 bases spanning the gap. The CDR3 is 15 amino acids. Germline CDR1 and CDR2: ENHRY and SYGVKD. The CDR3 nucleotides read TGTGCCATCAGTGAGTCAAACGGAGGCATAAGAGACATATATTTT. Translated, it gives CAISESNGGIRDIYF.

The chain combines TRBV7-2 with TRBJ2-3; D is unresolved. CDR1 is SGHTA and CDR2 is FQGNSA in the germline V gene. The CDR3 runs to 15 residues. V gave up 2 bases and J gave up 0 bases, with 9 bases separating them. The CDR3 DNA is TGTGCCAGCAGCTTATTAGTAAGCAGCACAGATACGCAGTATTTT. It is translated as CASSLLVSSTDTQYF.

This rearrangement joins TRBV15 to TRBJ2-1; a possible D gene is TRBD2 (5 bases). V lost 1 base, J lost 5 bases, and 18 bases lay in between. Per germline, CDR1 LNHNV and CDR2 YYDKDF (reference sequence). The CDR3 is 17 residues long. CDR3 nucleotide sequence: TGTGCCACCAGCAGAGCCCTAGCCCCTGAGGTCGACAATGAGCAGTTCTTC. Translation gives CATSRALAPEVDNEQFF.

The rearrangement joins TRBV5-1 to TRBJ2-2; D not resolved. Germline V CDR1 and CDR2: SGHRS, YFSETQ. The CDR3 covers 15 residues. V lost 0 bases, J lost 0 bases, and 6 bases lay in between. CDR3 sequence (DNA): TGCGCCAGCAGCTTGGAAGCGCCGAACACCGGGGAGCTGTTTTTT. Protein sequence: CASSLEAPNTGELFF. The entire variable domain, with the rest obtained from reference TRBV5-1 and TRBJ2-2, is as follows: KAGVTQTPRYLIKTRGQQVTLSCSPISGHRSVSWYQQTPGQGLQFLFEYFSETQRNKGNFPGRFSGRQFSNSRSEMNVSTLELGDSALYLCASSLEAPNTGELFFGEGSRLTVL.

This clone has just one count. The chain links TRBV2 to TRBJ2-7; possibly TRBD2 for D (5 bases). Germline V gene data show CDR1 as SNHLY and CDR2 as FYNNEI. This CDR3 contains 14 residues. Trimming pared 8 bases from V and 0 bases from J, leaving 14 bases between. In DNA form, the CDR3 reads TGTGCCAGCTTGAGGGCGGAGAGCTCCTACGAGCAGTACTTC. Translated: CASLRAESSYEQYF.

V is TRBV10-2 and J is TRBJ2-1; 12 bases fit TRBD2. The CDR3 has 18 amino acids. The trim removed 7 bases at V and 4 bases at J, leaving 14 bases unmatched. Germline V gene data show CDR1 as WSHSY and CDR2 as SAAADI. CDR3 loop: CASNDEASGRDSYNEQFF. CDR3 nucleotides: TGCGCCAGCAATGATGAAGCTAGCGGGAGGGATTCTTACAATGAGCAGTTCTTC.

This CDR3 is CASSLGGQSSGNTIYF. The CDR3 DNA reads TGCGCCAGCAGCCTGGGCGGACAGTCCTCTGGAAACACCATATATTTT. This chain links TRBV5-1 with TRBJ1-3, with D possibly being TRBD1 (6 bases). V lost 4 bases to trimming and J lost 0 bases, with 14 bases between them. Per germline, CDR1 SGHRS and CDR2 YFSETQ. The CDR3 is made up of 16 amino acids. The variable domain in full, completed from reference TRBV5-1 and TRBJ1-3, reads KAGVTQTPRYLIKTRGQQVTLSCSPISGHRSVSWYQQTPGQGLQFLFEYFSETQRNKGNFPGRFSGRQFSNSRSEMNVSTLELGDSALYLCASSLGGQSSGNTIYFGEGSWLTVV.

The CDR3 bases are TGTGCCAGCAGTTACTCGATGGGACAGGGAACCGGGGAGCTGTTTTTT. Its protein is CASSYSMGQGTGELFF. J is TRBJ2-2 and V is TRBV6-6; TRBD1 aligns across 9 bases. This CDR3 comprises 16 residues. Trimming cost V 0 bases and J 5 bases; bases outside gene matches: 4. In germline, CDR1 is MNHNY, CDR2 SVGAGI (reference sequence).

As regards this clone: Additional DNA sequences in this sample encode the identical CDR3. The chain employs TRBV7-2 and TRBJ2-2; D is unresolved. Germline CDR1 reads SGHTA; CDR2 reads FQGNSA. The CDR3 loop spans 14 amino acids. With 1 base removed from V and 1 base from J, the gap between germline ends came to 4 bases. This chain's CDR3 is CASSLGRNTGELFF. CDR3 nucleotide sequence: TGTGCCAGCAGCTTAGGCAGGAACACCGGGGAGCTGTTTTTT.

This clone has only one observation. J is TRBJ1-1 and V is TRBV5-1; TRBD1 is a possible D gene (5 bases). The V and J ends lost 4 bases and 0 bases respectively, with 13 bases between them. This CDR3 has 15 amino acids. Germline V gene sequence: CDR1 SGHRS, CDR2 YFSETQ. The DNA for the CDR3 is TGCGCCAGCAGCGACACAGGATTCTTGAACACTGAAGCTTTCTTT. It encodes CASSDTGFLNTEAFF.

The chain recombines TRBV7-3 with TRBJ1-5; D gene unclear. Germline loops: CDR1 SGHTA, CDR2 FQGTGA. V lost 0 bases and J lost 6, with 6 bases in between. The CDR3 is 13 residues long. The CDR3 DNA sequence: TGTGCCAGCAGCTTAACTGCAGGTCAGCCCCAGCATTTT. Translation gives CASSLTAGQPQHF.